There are a few counts of the clone carrying this T cell receptor (beta chain). These data belong to a study of Graves' ophthalmopathy and Graves' hyperthyroidism. Germline CDR1 reads SGHTA; CDR2 reads FQGTGA. CDR3 size: 15 residues. RNA served as the template for amplifying TCR beta CDR3 regions. A first-round RT-PCR used HTBI primers, followed by a second-round multiplex PCR. TCRdb used MiXCR to reprocess the multiplex PCR reads, holding one entry per CDR3 protein. Here the sample spans 560,000 or so distinct CDR3 sequences, roughly 40% being singletons. The specimen sequenced was peripheral blood or thyroid tissue (not recorded which). This sequence was found in an adult man with Graves' hyperthyroidism. V and J are TRBV7-3 and TRBJ2-7; 7 bases match TRBD2. The J call may be wrong; the DNA end is better matched by TRBJ2-1. CDR3 bases: TGTGCCAGCAGCTTGAGTCTAGCGGACTACAATGAGCAGTTCTTC. Translated: CASSLSLADYNEQFF.